This T cell receptor (beta chain) originates from a study of naive and memory T cell subsets. The beta constant-region primer was an equimolar mix of two oligonucleotides covering TRBC1 and TRBC2. Each CDR3 protein is one row after TCRdb ran MiXCR on the UMI-ligation and nested PCR reads. The sample holds around 31,000 distinct CDR3 sequences; around a tenth are singletons and the top ten take approximately 15%. This clonotype was seen only a few times. The germline V gene has CDR1 MNHEY and CDR2 SVGEGT. This CDR3 region has 11 residues. Between the trimmed V and J ends, which lost 2 bases and 3 bases, there was a span of 1 base.

The sequenced sample was effector memory CD4+ T cells from blood. Subset denoted: effector memory, CD45RA- CD27-. This chain joins TRBV6-2 or TRBV6-3 and TRBJ1-1; D ambiguous. This clonotype was obtained from a human donor in good health. CDR3 nucleotides: TGTGCCAGCAGTTACGACACTGAAGCTTTCTTT. This encodes CASSYDTEAFF.